Below, one TCR beta chain is given with its context. The table came from immunoSEQ multiplex PCR; TCRdb's copy has only in-frame clones and leaves some out. The data show about 130,000 clones, more than 75% seen once. The record originates from a study of blood T cell repertoires in COVID-19. Input material: peripheral blood. The TCR originated in a woman in her 70s with COVID-19, enrolled during active disease.

The CDR3 loop reads CASSPGGPFQETQYF. The CDR3 DNA sequence: TGTGCCAGCAGCCCAGGGGGCCCATTCCAAGAGACCCAGTACTTC. The gene calls are TRBV7-9 and TRBJ2-5; 8 bases are a match to TRBD1. The CDR3 runs 15 residues. The germline V gene encodes CDR1 SEHNR and CDR2 FQNEAQ (reference sequence). The V segment lost 5 bases and the J segment 1 base; nucleotides outside the gene matches: 6.